The T cell receptor (beta chain) described here comes from a study of T cell repertoires in cytomegalovirus infection. The table lists this clonotype with many counts. Its antigen is not identified. Each CDR3 protein gets one entry after TCRdb re-called the reads with MiXCR. The sample contains 50,000 to 55,000 distinct CDR3 sequences, over 15% of which appear only once. With 2 bases removed from V and 5 bases from J, the gap between germline ends came to 1 base. The CDR3 spans 11 residues. Germline-derived CDR1 and CDR2 are SGHDT and YYEEEE. The chain employs TRBV5-6 and TRBJ2-2, with D unresolved. This TCR was recovered from a human donor in good health (CMV status not recorded). Some clones in this sample may be carry-over from other donors' samples. The sequencing here drew on CD8+ T cells from cultured PBMCs, taken from culture after CMV antigen stimulation. This CDR3 reads CASSFTGELFF. In nucleotides, the CDR3 is TGTGCCAGCAGCTTTACCGGGGAGCTGTTTTTT.